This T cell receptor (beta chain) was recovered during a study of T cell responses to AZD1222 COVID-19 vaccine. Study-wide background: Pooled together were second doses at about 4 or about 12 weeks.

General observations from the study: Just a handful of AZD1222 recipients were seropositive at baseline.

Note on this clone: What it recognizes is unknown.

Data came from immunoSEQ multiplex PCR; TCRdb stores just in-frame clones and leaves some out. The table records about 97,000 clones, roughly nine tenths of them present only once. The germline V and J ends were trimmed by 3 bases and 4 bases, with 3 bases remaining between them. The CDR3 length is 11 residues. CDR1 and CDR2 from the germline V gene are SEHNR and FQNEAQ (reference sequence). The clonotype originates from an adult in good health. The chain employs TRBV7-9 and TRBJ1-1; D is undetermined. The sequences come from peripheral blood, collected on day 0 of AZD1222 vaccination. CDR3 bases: TGTGCCAGCAGCTTCGGCACTGAAGCTTTCTTT. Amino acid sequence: CASSFGTEAFF.